A selection of T cell receptor beta chains follows, all from one sample in a study of glioma-infiltrating T cells after dendritic cell vaccination. TCRdb's copy holds only in-frame clones and misses some; the assay was immunoSEQ multiplex PCR. This sample has around 100,000 clones, with roughly 87% found just once. The source was blood, collected after dendritic cell vaccination. These TCRs come from a human donor with glioblastoma. The CDR3 runs from the conserved cysteine through the conserved F or W. Fields, in order: D gene, J gene, clone size, V gene, CDR3 DNA, CDR3 protein. A D gene is named only where the DNA matches it firmly. Only part of the rows carry a size: once, few, many, or a class if the clone is expanded.

D gene: TRBD1
J gene: TRBJ2-7
clone size: NA
V gene: TRBV5-4
CDR3 DNA: TGTGCCAGCAGCCCCGGGACAGGGGCTTACGAGCAGTACTTC
CDR3 protein: CASSPGTGAYEQYF

D gene: TRBD1
J gene: TRBJ1-2
clone size: NA
V gene: TRBV19
CDR3 DNA: TGTGCCAGTAGTCAAAGGACAGGGGGTGATGGCTACACCTTC
CDR3 protein: CASSQRTGGDGYTF

D gene: NA
J gene: TRBJ1-5
clone size: NA
V gene: TRBV4-2
CDR3 DNA: TGTGCCAGCAGCCAAGTCTGGGAGAAAAATCAGCCCCAGCATTTT
CDR3 protein: CASSQVWEKNQPQHF

D gene: NA
J gene: TRBJ1-1
clone size: NA
V gene: TRBV7-9
CDR3 DNA: TGTGCCAGCAGCTTAGGGCAGGGTGACACTGAAGCTTTCTTT
CDR3 protein: CASSLGQGDTEAFF

D gene: NA
J gene: TRBJ2-1
clone size: NA
V gene: TRBV7-9
CDR3 DNA: TGTGCCAGCAGCTTAGCCCCTTCGAGTGAGCAGTTCTTC
CDR3 protein: CASSLAPSSEQFF

D gene: NA
J gene: TRBJ2-7
clone size: NA
V gene: TRBV7-2
CDR3 DNA: TGTGCCAGCAGAGCCGACAGCTACGAGCAGTACTTC
CDR3 protein: CASRADSYEQYF

D gene: TRBD2
J gene: TRBJ2-3
clone size: NA
V gene: TRBV7-3
CDR3 DNA: TGTGCCAGCAGCTTAACGAGCGGGGGCACAGATACGCAGTATTTT
CDR3 protein: CASSLTSGGTDTQYF

D gene: TRBD2
J gene: TRBJ2-7
clone size: once
V gene: TRBV7-2
CDR3 DNA: TGTGCCAGCAACCTGGCGGGGGAACACGAGCAGTACTTC
CDR3 protein: CASNLAGEHEQYF

D gene: NA
J gene: TRBJ2-2
clone size: NA
V gene: TRBV5-1
CDR3 DNA: TGCGCCAGCAACAGGGTGGAGGACACCGGGGAGCTGTTTTTT
CDR3 protein: CASNRVEDTGELFF

D gene: TRBD2
J gene: TRBJ2-3
clone size: NA
V gene: TRBV27
CDR3 DNA: TGTGCCAGCAGTCACAGACTAGCGGGGGGAGTGGCAGATACGCAGTATTTT
CDR3 protein: CASSHRLAGGVADTQYF

D gene: NA
J gene: TRBJ2-4
clone size: NA
V gene: TRBV10-3
CDR3 DNA: TGTGCCATCAGTCCAGACGGGAACATTCAGTATTTC
CDR3 protein: CAISPDGNIQYF

D gene: TRBD1
J gene: TRBJ2-3
clone size: NA
V gene: TRBV5-1
CDR3 DNA: TGCGCCAGCAGCTCGGACAGGGGCGATACGCAGTATTTT
CDR3 protein: CASSSDRGDTQYF

D gene: NA
J gene: TRBJ2-7
clone size: NA
V gene: TRBV2
CDR3 DNA: TGTGCCAGCAGACCCAGGGGCGTAGGGACCTACGAGCAGTACTTC
CDR3 protein: CASRPRGVGTYEQYF

D gene: TRBD2
J gene: TRBJ2-3
clone size: NA
V gene: TRBV19
CDR3 DNA: TGTGCCAGTAGTCGGCTCCCGGGACTAGGTAGCACAGATACGCAGTATTTT
CDR3 protein: CASSRLPGLGSTDTQYF

D gene: NA
J gene: TRBJ2-3
clone size: NA
V gene: TRBV19
CDR3 DNA: TGTGCCAGTATTTCCCCTCCGGGAAGAAGCACAGATACGCAGTATTTT
CDR3 protein: CASISPPGRSTDTQYF

D gene: NA
J gene: TRBJ2-7
clone size: NA
V gene: TRBV27
CDR3 DNA: TGTGCCAGCACCGCGGGACCACCTTCCTACGAGCAGTACTTC
CDR3 protein: CASTAGPPSYEQYF

D gene: NA
J gene: TRBJ1-2
clone size: NA
V gene: TRBV19
CDR3 DNA: TGTGCCAGTAGTATTGAGGAGAACTATGGCTACACCTTC
CDR3 protein: CASSIEENYGYTF

D gene: TRBD1
J gene: TRBJ2-7
clone size: NA
V gene: TRBV12-5
CDR3 DNA: TGTGCTAGTGGTTTGGCGGGGTCCGGGACAGGGGCCTACGAGCAGTACTTC
CDR3 protein: CASGLAGSGTGAYEQYF

D gene: TRBD2
J gene: TRBJ2-1
clone size: medium-sized
V gene: TRBV4-2
CDR3 DNA: TGTGCCAGCAGCCAGGGCCCTAGCGGGGGGGACAATGAGCAGTTCTTC
CDR3 protein: CASSQGPSGGDNEQFF

D gene: NA
J gene: TRBJ1-1
clone size: NA
V gene: TRBV2
CDR3 DNA: TGTGCCAGCCTAGAGCAGGGGTATAACACTGAAGCTTTCTTT
CDR3 protein: CASLEQGYNTEAFF

D gene: NA
J gene: TRBJ2-3
clone size: NA
V gene: TRBV11-2
CDR3 DNA: TGTGCCAGCAGCGCCCGGGAGTCAGATACGCAGTATTTT
CDR3 protein: CASSARESDTQYF

D gene: TRBD1
J gene: TRBJ1-6
clone size: NA
V gene: TRBV5-5
CDR3 DNA: TGTGCCAGCAGCCTCCGAGACAGGGATTCACCCCTCCACTTT
CDR3 protein: CASSLRDRDSPLHF

D gene: TRBD1
J gene: TRBJ1-5
clone size: NA
V gene: TRBV11-2
CDR3 DNA: TGTGCCAGCAGCTGGGGGACAGGGAAGGTTCAGCCCCAGCATTTT
CDR3 protein: CASSWGTGKVQPQHF

D gene: NA
J gene: TRBJ2-5
clone size: NA
V gene: TRBV19
CDR3 DNA: TGTGCCAGTAGTGGGGAGGTCGGAGAGACCCAGTACTTC
CDR3 protein: CASSGEVGETQYF

D gene: TRBD1
J gene: TRBJ1-1
clone size: NA
V gene: TRBV19
CDR3 DNA: TGTGCCAGTAGTATCGGGACAGCTCTGAACACTGAAGCTTTCTTT
CDR3 protein: CASSIGTALNTEAFF

D gene: NA
J gene: TRBJ2-5
clone size: NA
V gene: TRBV2
CDR3 DNA: TGTGCCAGCAGTATTACAGGGCACCAAGAGACCCAGTACTTC
CDR3 protein: CASSITGHQETQYF

D gene: NA
J gene: TRBJ1-1
clone size: NA
V gene: TRBV12-5
CDR3 DNA: TGTGCTAGTGGTTTGGGCACAGATACAGAAGCTTTCTTT
CDR3 protein: CASGLGTDTEAFF

D gene: NA
J gene: TRBJ2-7
clone size: NA
V gene: TRBV4-1
CDR3 DNA: TGCGCCAGCAGCCAAGATCGGCCTACGGGTACGGCGGCCGAGCAGTACTTC
CDR3 protein: CASSQDRPTGTAAEQYF

D gene: TRBD1
J gene: TRBJ1-5
clone size: NA
V gene: TRBV7-2
CDR3 DNA: TGTGCCAGCAGCCCAAGGACAGGGGGCGAGGATCAGCCCCAGCATTTT
CDR3 protein: CASSPRTGGEDQPQHF

D gene: NA
J gene: TRBJ2-7
clone size: NA
V gene: TRBV5-1
CDR3 DNA: TGCGCCAGCAGCCCTGACAGCACCTACGAGCAGTACTTC
CDR3 protein: CASSPDSTYEQYF

D gene: NA
J gene: TRBJ2-7
clone size: NA
V gene: TRBV7-8
CDR3 DNA: TGTGCCAGCAGCCAAAGAGAGGACAGACCCTACGAGCAGTACTTC
CDR3 protein: CASSQREDRPYEQYF

D gene: NA
J gene: TRBJ1-2
clone size: once
V gene: TRBV14
CDR3 DNA: TGTGCCAGCAGCCTAGACGGTGGCTACACCTTC
CDR3 protein: CASSLDGGYTF

D gene: NA
J gene: TRBJ2-5
clone size: NA
V gene: TRBV10-3
CDR3 DNA: TGTGCCATCAGTCCCGACAGGATACAAGAGACCCAGTACTTC
CDR3 protein: CAISPDRIQETQYF

D gene: TRBD2
J gene: TRBJ2-1
clone size: few
V gene: TRBV7-6
CDR3 DNA: TGTGCCAGCACCCCGGGGGGTGAGCAGTTCTTC
CDR3 protein: CASTPGGEQFF

D gene: NA
J gene: TRBJ1-4
clone size: NA
V gene: TRBV21-1
CDR3 DNA: TGTGCCAGCAGCAAAGTATTGCCCAGTAATGAAAAACTGTTTTTT
CDR3 protein: CASSKVLPSNEKLFF

D gene: TRBD2
J gene: TRBJ2-1
clone size: few
V gene: TRBV30
CDR3 DNA: TGTGCCTGGGGCAGCGGGGGGTTGTACAATGAGCAGTTCTTC
CDR3 protein: CAWGSGGLYNEQFF

D gene: TRBD1
J gene: TRBJ1-2
clone size: NA
V gene: TRBV10-3
CDR3 DNA: TGTGCCATCAGTGACCCGGACAGGGGGCAGGAAGACTATGGCTACACCTTC
CDR3 protein: CAISDPDRGQEDYGYTF

D gene: TRBD1
J gene: TRBJ2-6
clone size: NA
V gene: TRBV2
CDR3 DNA: TGTGCCAGCAGACCCGGACAGGCGCCCTCTGGGGCCAACGTCCTGACTTTC
CDR3 protein: CASRPGQAPSGANVLTF

D gene: TRBD1
J gene: TRBJ1-1
clone size: NA
V gene: TRBV2
CDR3 DNA: TGTGCCAGCAGGGGGGTGGGACAGCAGAACACTGAAGCTTTCTTT
CDR3 protein: CASRGVGQQNTEAFF

D gene: NA
J gene: TRBJ2-4
clone size: NA
V gene: TRBV12-2
CDR3 DNA: TGTGCAAGTCGCTTCCCTGTGGGGGACAGGGGGCCAGTGAAAAACATTCAGTACTTC
CDR3 protein: CASRFPVGDRGPVKNIQYF

D gene: NA
J gene: TRBJ1-3
clone size: NA
V gene: TRBV28
CDR3 DNA: TGTGCCAGCAGTTTGGCGGGAGACTCTGGAAACACCATATATTTT
CDR3 protein: CASSLAGDSGNTIYF

D gene: TRBD1
J gene: TRBJ1-5
clone size: NA
V gene: TRBV19
CDR3 DNA: TGTGCCAGTAGTATCTTAGGGACAGGGACTCAGCCCCAGCATTTT
CDR3 protein: CASSILGTGTQPQHF

D gene: TRBD1
J gene: TRBJ2-1
clone size: NA
V gene: TRBV4-2
CDR3 DNA: TGTGCCAGCAGCCTAGCACCGGGACAGGGCTCCTACAATGAGCAGTTCTTC
CDR3 protein: CASSLAPGQGSYNEQFF

D gene: NA
J gene: TRBJ2-7
clone size: NA
V gene: TRBV30
CDR3 DNA: TGTGCCTGGAGTGTACAGGGCACCTACGAGCAGTACTTC
CDR3 protein: CAWSVQGTYEQYF

D gene: NA
J gene: TRBJ1-3
clone size: NA
V gene: TRBV7-2
CDR3 DNA: TGTGCCAGCAGCCGCCGGGTAGGCCCGGGAGAAAACACCATATATTTT
CDR3 protein: CASSRRVGPGENTIYF

D gene: NA
J gene: TRBJ1-5
clone size: NA
V gene: TRBV2
CDR3 DNA: TGTGCCACCAATAGTTATAGCAATCAGCCCCAGCATTTT
CDR3 protein: CATNSYSNQPQHF

D gene: NA
J gene: TRBJ2-5
clone size: NA
V gene: TRBV29-1
CDR3 DNA: TGCAGCGTGGGGGGACGGTCTCCCGGAGAGACCCAGTACTTC
CDR3 protein: CSVGGRSPGETQYF

D gene: TRBD2
J gene: TRBJ2-5
clone size: once
V gene: TRBV5-1
CDR3 DNA: TGCGCCAGCAGCTTGGGGCTAGCGGGGACTCGAGAGACCCAGTACTTC
CDR3 protein: CASSLGLAGTRETQYF

D gene: NA
J gene: TRBJ1-4
clone size: NA
V gene: TRBV6-1
CDR3 DNA: TGTGCCAGCAGCGCTGAAAGGGGGTGGAATGAAAAACTGTTTTTT
CDR3 protein: CASSAERGWNEKLFF

D gene: NA
J gene: TRBJ1-6
clone size: NA
V gene: TRBV4-3
CDR3 DNA: TGCGCCAGCAGCCAAGACAGGACAGATAATTCACCCCTCCACTTT
CDR3 protein: CASSQDRTDNSPLHF

D gene: NA
J gene: TRBJ2-7
clone size: NA
V gene: TRBV5-1
CDR3 DNA: TGCGCCAGCAGCGTGACGGGGGGCTACTCCTACGAGCAGTACTTC
CDR3 protein: CASSVTGGYSYEQYF